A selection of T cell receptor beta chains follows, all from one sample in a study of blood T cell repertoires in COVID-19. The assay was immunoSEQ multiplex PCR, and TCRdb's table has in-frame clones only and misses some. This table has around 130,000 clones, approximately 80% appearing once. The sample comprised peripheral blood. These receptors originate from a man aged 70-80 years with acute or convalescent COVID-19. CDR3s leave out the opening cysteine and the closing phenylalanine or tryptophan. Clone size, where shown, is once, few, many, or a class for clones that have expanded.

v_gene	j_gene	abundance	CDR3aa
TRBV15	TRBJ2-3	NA	ATSRGTGGNTDTQY
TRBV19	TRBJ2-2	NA	ASRSGGTNTGELF
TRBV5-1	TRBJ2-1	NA	ASSTRAGGQGEQF
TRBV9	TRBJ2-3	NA	ASSVDSWADTQY
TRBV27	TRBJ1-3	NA	ASSLRGAGGNTIY
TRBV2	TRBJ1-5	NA	ASQRTGGAQPQH
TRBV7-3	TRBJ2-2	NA	ASSPTGAATGELF
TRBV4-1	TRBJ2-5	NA	ASSHGLAGDFQETQY
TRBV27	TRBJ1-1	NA	ASTPRQGAGAEAF
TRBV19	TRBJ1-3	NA	ASSRADSGNTIY
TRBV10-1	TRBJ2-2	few	AINRDRAYTGELF
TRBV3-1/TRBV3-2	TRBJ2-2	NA	ASSQVVGAGELF
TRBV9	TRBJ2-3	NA	ASSVAAGQRTDTQY
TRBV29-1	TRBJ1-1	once	SVGGTGGTEAF
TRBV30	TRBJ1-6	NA	AWSVTDDRLGSPLH
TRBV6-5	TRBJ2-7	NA	ARQGQSYEQY
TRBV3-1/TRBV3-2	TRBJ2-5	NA	ASSQGGEPVETQY
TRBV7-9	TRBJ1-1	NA	ASSEGQGYEAF
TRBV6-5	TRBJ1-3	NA	ASSLTGGGNTIY
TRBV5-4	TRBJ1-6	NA	ASSKALTGGGYNSPLH
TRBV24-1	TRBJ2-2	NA	ATSDLGRGSNTGELF
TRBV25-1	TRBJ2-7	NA	ASSDPEGGVYEQY
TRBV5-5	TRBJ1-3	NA	ASSHPSTSGNTIY
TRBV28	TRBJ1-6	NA	ASSSSGLSYNSPLH
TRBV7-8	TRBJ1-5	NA	ASSLVGRGARLSNQPQH
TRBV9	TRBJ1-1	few	ASSPSIGTYTEAF
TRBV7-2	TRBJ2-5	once	ASSSGVLRGAGETQY
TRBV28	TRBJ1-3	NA	ASSFTLGAGSGNTIY
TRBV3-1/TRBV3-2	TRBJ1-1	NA	ASSQVGTGDEAF
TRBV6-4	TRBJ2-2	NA	ASSEETGHAGELF
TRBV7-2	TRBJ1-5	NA	ASSLAWRGRGSQPQH
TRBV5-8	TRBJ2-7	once	ASSSVGQGLYEQY
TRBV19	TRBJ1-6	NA	ASSIGQGEHSPGSLH
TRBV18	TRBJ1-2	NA	ASWGQGAFGYT
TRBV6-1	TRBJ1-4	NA	ASSEGGGNEKLF
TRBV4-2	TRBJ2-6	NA	ASKQAGGGSGANVLT
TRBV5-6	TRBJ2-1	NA	ASSRDRARRF
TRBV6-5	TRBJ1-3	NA	AIETGSSGNTIY
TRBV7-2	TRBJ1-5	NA	ASSEQNRGLNQPQH
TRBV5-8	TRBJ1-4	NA	ASSFQHEVGELF
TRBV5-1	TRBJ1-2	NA	ASSLNPTDRGERYGYT
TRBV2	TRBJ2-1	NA	ASSTSGGGYNEQF
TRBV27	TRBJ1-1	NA	ASSMGQATEAF
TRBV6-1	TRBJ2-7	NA	ASSEVPVTYEQY
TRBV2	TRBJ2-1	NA	ASSTDRIYNEQF
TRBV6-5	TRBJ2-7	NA	ASSDRGDEQY
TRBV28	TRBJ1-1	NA	ASGFHNTATF